What follows are 6 T cell receptor beta chains derived from one specimen sequenced in a study of technical replicates of blood from several donors. Sequencing used immunoSEQ multiplex PCR; TCRdb keeps in-frame clones, though not all of them. This sample has about 88,000 clones, with 94% found just once. Sequencing was carried out using T cells isolated from PBMCs. The receptor set was obtained from a human donor in good health.

This chain joins TRBV6-5 and TRBJ1-2, with a possible D match to TRBD1 (6 bases). The CDR3 loop spans 14 amino acids. The germline CDR1 and CDR2 sequences are MNHEY and SVGAGI. Trimming took 0 bases from V and 4 from J, leaving 9 bases between them. CDR3 bases: TGTGCCAGCAGTTACTCGGGGGACACCTATGGCTACACCTTC. This codes for CASSYSGDTYGYTF.

DNA for the CDR3: TGTGCCAGCAGCCAAGATTCGGGACTAGTTGGTCCAGATACGCAGTATTTT. Protein product: CASSQDSGLVGPDTQYF. V and J are TRBV7-9 and TRBJ2-3, with TRBD2 identical over 8 bases. The CDR3 spans 17 residues. V trimming: 5 bases; J trimming: 4 bases; junction bases outside the gene matches: 14. The V gene's germline CDR1 is SEHNR and CDR2 FQNEAQ (reference sequence). Full variable domain (rest looked up from reference TRBV7-9 and TRBJ2-3): DTGVSQNPRHKITKRGQNVTFRCDPISEHNRLYWYRQTLGQGPEFLTYFQNEAQLEKSRLLSDRFSAERPKGSFSTLEIQRTEQGDSAMYLCASSQDSGLVGPDTQYFGPGTRLTVL.

The chain combines TRBV5-1 with TRBJ2-1, with D perhaps TRBD1 (6 bases). The V end was cut by 0 bases, the J end by 2 bases, with 9 bases between. Germline assignment: CDR1 SGHRS and CDR2 YFSETQ. This CDR3 is built from 15 residues. Written as DNA, the CDR3 is TGCGCCAGCAGCTTGGGACAGGAACCCTACAATGAGCAGTTCTTC. Translation: CASSLGQEPYNEQFF. Complete variable domain (other parts from reference TRBV5-1 and TRBJ2-1): KAGVTQTPRYLIKTRGQQVTLSCSPISGHRSVSWYQQTPGQGLQFLFEYFSETQRNKGNFPGRFSGRQFSNSRSEMNVSTLELGDSALYLCASSLGQEPYNEQFFGPGTRLTVL.

The V call is TRBV27, the J call TRBJ1-2, with a possible D match to TRBD1 (6 bases). Germline lookup yields CDR1 MNHEY and CDR2 SMNVEV (reference sequence). The V and J ends lost 3 bases and 4 bases respectively, with 12 bases between them. The CDR3 is 14 amino acids. The CDR3 region is CASSFDRSAYGYTF. The CDR3 DNA sequence: TGTGCCAGCAGTTTCGACAGGTCGGCCTATGGCTACACCTTC.

The CDR3 sequence is CASSPRDRGYEKLFF. The CDR3 DNA reads as TGCGCCAGCAGCCCACGGGACAGGGGCTATGAAAAACTGTTTTTT. This chain connects TRBV4-1 to TRBJ1-4; 10 nucleotides agree with TRBD1. Trimming took 4 bases from V and 6 from J; bases not matched to a gene: 5. This CDR3 is 15 amino acids long. The germline CDR1 and CDR2 sequences are MGHRA and YSYEKL.

Here the CDR3 reads CASRRGLADTDTQYF. DNA for the CDR3: TGTGCCAGCAGGCGAGGACTAGCGGACACAGATACGCAGTATTTT. The gene calls are TRBV2 and TRBJ2-3; TRBD2 agrees at 10 bases. V gave up 6 bases and J gave up 2 bases; unmatched junction bases: 5. The CDR3 is 15 amino acids. The V gene's germline CDR1 is SNHLY and CDR2 FYNNEI.